This TCR beta chain emerged from a study of blood T cell repertoires in COVID-19. V lost 6 bases and J 4 bases, leaving 12 bases between the germline ends. CDR1 and CDR2 (germline): MNHEY, SVGAGI. CDR3 size: 14 residues. This study enrolled people aged roughly 18 to 89 from about two dozen US geographic areas. Cohort placement rested on clinical history that participants reported themselves. Repertoires were generated with immunoSEQ multiplex PCR, while TCRdb's copy carries only in-frame clones and drops some. Of 250,000 to 300,000 clones listed, under 95% are singletons. This clone was recorded once. Sequences were obtained from PBMCs or T cells enriched from blood (not recorded which). V gene TRBV6-5 combines with J gene TRBJ2-2, with a possible D match to TRBD1 (5 bases). The sequence came from a woman in her thirties or forties with acute COVID-19. CDR3 residues: CASRAIQVTGELFF. CDR3 bases: TGTGCCAGCAGAGCGATACAGGTCACCGGGGAGCTGTTTTTT.